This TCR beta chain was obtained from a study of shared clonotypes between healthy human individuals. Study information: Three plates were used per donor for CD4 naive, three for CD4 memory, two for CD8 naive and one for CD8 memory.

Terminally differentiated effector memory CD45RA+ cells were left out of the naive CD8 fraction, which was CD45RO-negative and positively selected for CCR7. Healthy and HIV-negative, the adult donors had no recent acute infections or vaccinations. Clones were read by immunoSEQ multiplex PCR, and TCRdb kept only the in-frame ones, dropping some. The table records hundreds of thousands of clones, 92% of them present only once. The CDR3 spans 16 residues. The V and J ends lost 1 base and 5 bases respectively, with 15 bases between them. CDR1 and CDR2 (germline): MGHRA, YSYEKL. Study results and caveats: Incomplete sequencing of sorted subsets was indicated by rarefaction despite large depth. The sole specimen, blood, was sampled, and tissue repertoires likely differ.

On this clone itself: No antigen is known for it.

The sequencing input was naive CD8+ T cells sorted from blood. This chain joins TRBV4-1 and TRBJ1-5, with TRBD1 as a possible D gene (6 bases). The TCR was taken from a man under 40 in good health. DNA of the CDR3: TGCGCCAGCAGCCAAGGGGCCGCCCAGGGGTATCAGCCCCAGCATTTT. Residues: CASSQGAAQGYQPQHF.